The rows below give T cell receptor beta chains drawn from one sample of a study of blood T cells in healthy people across ages. TCRdb re-derived calls from the 5' RACE reads in MiXCR, one entry per CDR3 protein. Among over a million distinct CDR3 sequences, about 40% were seen once, and the ten largest hold roughly 7.9%. Sample: blood. The receptor source for this set is a woman between 18 and 29 years old in good health. The CDR3 runs from the conserved cysteine through the conserved F or W. The D gene is left open where the match is weak. Clone size is shown for a subset of rows, as once, few, many or a class of expanded clone.

abundance: few
d_gene: .
j_gene: TRBJ2-5
v_gene: TRBV7-2
CDR3aa: CASSLGPGEFQETQYF
CDR3nt: TGTGCCAGCAGCTTAGGCCCCGGGGAGTTTCAAGAGACCCAGTACTTC

abundance: .
d_gene: TRBD2
j_gene: TRBJ2-1
v_gene: TRBV6-1
CDR3aa: CASSEYGGTSGIFQFF
CDR3nt: TGTGCCAGCAGTGAATACGGGGGTACTAGCGGGATTTTTCAGTTCTTC

abundance: many
d_gene: .
j_gene: TRBJ2-1
v_gene: TRBV6-1
CDR3aa: CANAAGWSYNEQFF
CDR3nt: TGTGCCAACGCCGCGGGGTGGTCCTACAATGAGCAGTTCTTC

abundance: .
d_gene: .
j_gene: TRBJ2-1
v_gene: TRBV2
CDR3aa: CASREEASQTQFF
CDR3nt: TGTGCCAGCAGGGAAGAGGCCAGCCAGACCCAGTTCTTC

abundance: .
d_gene: .
j_gene: TRBJ2-1
v_gene: TRBV20-1
CDR3aa: CSARGPNQDSYNEQFF
CDR3nt: TGCAGTGCTAGAGGTCCGAATCAAGACTCCTACAATGAGCAGTTCTTC

abundance: few
d_gene: TRBD1
j_gene: TRBJ1-5
v_gene: TRBV6-5
CDR3aa: CASRDTGGGGQPQHF
CDR3nt: TGTGCCAGCCGCGACACAGGGGGAGGAGGGCAGCCCCAGCATTTT

abundance: .
d_gene: TRBD2
j_gene: TRBJ2-7
v_gene: TRBV6-1
CDR3aa: CASSVSGTSGIYEQYF
CDR3nt: TGTGCCAGCAGTGTCTCCGGGACTAGCGGCATCTACGAGCAGTACTTC

abundance: .
d_gene: .
j_gene: TRBJ1-2
v_gene: TRBV30
CDR3aa: CAWSALEGVSYTF
CDR3nt: TGTGCCTGGAGTGCCCTGGAGGGCGTTAGCTACACCTTC

abundance: .
d_gene: .
j_gene: TRBJ1-2
v_gene: TRBV6-5
CDR3aa: CASRGPNGYTF
CDR3nt: TGTGCCAGCCGGGGGCCGAATGGCTACACCTTC

abundance: once
d_gene: TRBD1
j_gene: TRBJ1-5
v_gene: TRBV30
CDR3aa: CAWRTGAQPQHF
CDR3nt: TGTGCCTGGAGGACAGGGGCTCAGCCCCAGCATTTT

abundance: .
d_gene: TRBD2
j_gene: TRBJ2-5
v_gene: TRBV6-6
CDR3aa: CASSSLPPTSGVEQYF
CDR3nt: TGTGCCAGCAGCTCCCTCCCCCCGACTAGCGGAGTTGAGCAGTACTTC

abundance: .
d_gene: TRBD2
j_gene: TRBJ2-3
v_gene: TRBV20-1
CDR3aa: CSARPGLAGPTDTQYF
CDR3nt: TGCAGTGCTAGGCCGGGACTAGCGGGACCCACAGATACGCAGTATTTT

abundance: .
d_gene: TRBD2
j_gene: TRBJ2-3
v_gene: TRBV7-8
CDR3aa: CASSASVQLAGVGDTQYF
CDR3nt: TGTGCCAGCAGCGCCAGTGTTCAACTAGCGGGAGTTGGAGATACGCAGTATTTT

abundance: .
d_gene: .
j_gene: TRBJ2-1
v_gene: TRBV11-2
CDR3aa: CASSSLTGEVGEQFF
CDR3nt: TGTGCCAGCAGCTCGCTGACGGGGGAAGTTGGGGAGCAGTTCTTC

abundance: .
d_gene: TRBD2
j_gene: TRBJ2-1
v_gene: TRBV20-1
CDR3aa: CSATSGDNEQFF
CDR3nt: TGCAGTGCCACTAGCGGGGACAATGAGCAGTTCTTC

abundance: .
d_gene: .
j_gene: TRBJ2-7
v_gene: TRBV6-2/TRBV6-3
CDR3aa: CASSFALGDNSDEQYF
CDR3nt: TGTGCCAGCAGTTTCGCGTTGGGGGATAATAGCGACGAGCAGTACTTC